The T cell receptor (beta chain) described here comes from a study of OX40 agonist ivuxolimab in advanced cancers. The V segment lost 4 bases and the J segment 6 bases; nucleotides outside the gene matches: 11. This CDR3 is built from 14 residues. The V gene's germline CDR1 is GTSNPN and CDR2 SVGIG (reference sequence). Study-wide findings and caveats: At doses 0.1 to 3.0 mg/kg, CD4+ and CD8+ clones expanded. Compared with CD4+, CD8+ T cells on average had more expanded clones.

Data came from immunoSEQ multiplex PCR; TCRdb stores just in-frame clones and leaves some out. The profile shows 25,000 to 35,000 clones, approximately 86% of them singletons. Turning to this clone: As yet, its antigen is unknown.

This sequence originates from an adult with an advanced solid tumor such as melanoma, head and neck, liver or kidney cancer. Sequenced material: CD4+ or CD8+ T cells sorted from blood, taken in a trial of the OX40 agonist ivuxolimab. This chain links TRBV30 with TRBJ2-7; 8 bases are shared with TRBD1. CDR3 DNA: TGTGCCTGGACCCAAGGACAGGGATTGGGCGAGCAGTACTTC. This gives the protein CAWTQGQGLGEQYF.